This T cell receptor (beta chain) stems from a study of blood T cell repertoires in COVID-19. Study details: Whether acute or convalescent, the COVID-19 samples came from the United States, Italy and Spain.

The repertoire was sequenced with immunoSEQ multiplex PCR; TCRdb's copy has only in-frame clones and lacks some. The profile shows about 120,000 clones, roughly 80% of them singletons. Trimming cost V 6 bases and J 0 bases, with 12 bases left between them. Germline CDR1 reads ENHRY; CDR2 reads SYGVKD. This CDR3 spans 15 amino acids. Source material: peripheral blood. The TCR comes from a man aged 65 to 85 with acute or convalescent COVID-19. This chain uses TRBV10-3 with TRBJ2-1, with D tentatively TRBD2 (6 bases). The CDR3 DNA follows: TGTGCCATCAGGTCCAGGAGGGGCTCCTACAATGAGCAGTTCTTC. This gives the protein CAIRSRRGSYNEQFF.